These 12 T cell receptor beta chains share one sample of origin, sequenced in a study of T cell responses to AZD1222 COVID-19 vaccine. The method was immunoSEQ multiplex PCR; TCRdb's version includes in-frame clones alone and lacks a portion of them. The data contain about 150,000 clones, roughly 90% of them singletons. The material was peripheral blood, obtained on day 0 of AZD1222 vaccination. The receptors originated from an adult in good health.

The chain is built from TRBV27 and TRBJ2-7; tentatively, D is TRBD1 or TRBD2 (5 bases each). The V and J ends lost 2 bases and 2 bases respectively, with 10 bases between them. The CDR3 consists of 14 residues. Germline loops: CDR1 MNHEY, CDR2 SMNVEV (reference sequence). CDR3 in amino acids: CASSLTTAAYEQYF. Written as DNA, the CDR3 is TGTGCCAGCAGTTTAACGACAGCGGCCTACGAGCAGTACTTC.

This clone was detected once. This chain joins TRBV5-1 and TRBJ1-6; D is perhaps TRBD1 (5 bases). In germline, CDR1 is SGHRS, CDR2 YFSETQ. The CDR3 covers 15 residues. The V gene lost 0 bases and the J gene lost 7 bases, with 11 bases spanning the gap. CDR3 nucleotides: TGCGCCAGCAGCTTGGCCGCGGGGCTGAATTCACCCCTCCACTTT. Translating it yields CASSLAAGLNSPLHF.

This clone has a single count. The chain uses TRBV18 and TRBJ2-1, with D unclear. CDR1 KGHSH and CDR2 LQKENI come from the germline V gene. The CDR3 totals 12 residues. V was cut by 4 bases and J by 9 bases, with 10 bases left in between. The DNA for the CDR3 is TGTGCCAGCTCACTTCTAGTAAGTGAGCAGTTCTTC. Translating gives CASSLLVSEQFF.

The chain links TRBV5-6 to TRBJ2-5, with 15 bases lining up with TRBD2. V lost 3 bases to trimming and J lost 6 bases; unmatched junction nucleotides: 3. This CDR3 is built from 15 residues. From germline, CDR1 is SGHDT and CDR2 YYEEEE. The CDR3 nucleotides read TGTGCCAGCAGCTGGGGACTAGCGGGAGGTCAGACCCAGTACTTC. This encodes CASSWGLAGGQTQYF. Supplemented by reference TRBV5-6 and TRBJ2-5, the full variable domain reads DAGVTQSPTHLIKTRGQQVTLRCSPKSGHDTVSWYQQALGQGPQFIFQYYEEEERQRGNFPDRFSGHQFPNYSSELNVNALLLGDSALYLCASSWGLAGGQTQYFGPGTRLLVL.

The chain employs TRBV6-1 and TRBJ2-3; a weak D match, TRBD2 (7 bases). CDR3 length: 18 residues. Trimming removed 0 bases at V and 0 bases at J, with 16 bases between. CDR1 MNHNS and CDR2 SASEGT come from the germline V gene. The CDR3 sequence is CASSEAVGAGASTDTQYF. The CDR3 DNA reads as TGTGCCAGCAGTGAAGCGGTAGGGGCGGGGGCTAGCACAGATACGCAGTATTTT.

The chain recombines TRBV10-2 with TRBJ2-3, with TRBD2 identical over 7 bases. This CDR3 contains 16 residues. CDR1 and CDR2 from the germline V gene are WSHSY and SAAADI. V trimming: 2 bases; J trimming: 0 bases; junction bases outside the gene matches: 5. CDR3 in DNA: TGCGCCAGCAGTGAGAGCGGGGCGGATAGCACAGATACGCAGTATTTT. Its translation: CASSESGADSTDTQYF.

The rearrangement links TRBV9 to TRBJ2-5, with D unclear. CDR1 is SGDLS and CDR2 is YYNGEE in the germline V gene. The V end lost 3 bases, the J end lost 4 bases, and 10 bases lay between the germline ends. The CDR3 is 13 residues long. The CDR3 spells CASSAGLRETQYF. As DNA, the CDR3 is TGTGCCAGCAGCGCAGGCCTACGAGAGACCCAGTACTTC.

The chain employs TRBV6-6 and TRBJ2-5; possible D gene TRBD2, 7 bases. In germline, CDR1 is MNHNY, CDR2 SVGAGI (reference sequence). The CDR3 length is 12 residues. Trimming stripped 8 bases from V and 4 bases from J, with 11 bases between. CDR3 residues: CASRGASETQYF. CDR3 bases: TGTGCCAGCCGGGGGGCATCAGAGACCCAGTACTTC.

The rearrangement joins TRBV6-5 to TRBJ1-2, with D maybe TRBD1 (6 bases). The ends were cut back, 10 bases at V and 8 bases at J, with 17 bases in the middle. The CDR3 covers 12 residues. The germline CDR1 and CDR2 sequences are MNHEY and SVGAGI. DNA for the CDR3: TGTGCCATCCAGGGGCCCGCATCCGGCTACACCTTC. It translates to CAIQGPASGYTF.

The DNA for the CDR3 is TGTGCCAGCATCTCAGGGGGCCTGGGTGGCTACACCTTC. Residues: CASISGGLGGYTF. This chain connects TRBV28 to TRBJ1-2; 8 bases align to TRBD1. This CDR3 is 13 amino acids long. Germline CDR1 is MDHEN and CDR2 is SYDVKM. The junction had 8 bases not matched to a gene; V was cut back by 7 bases and J by 7 bases.

This chain's CDR3 is CASSLAGGANTEAFF. Written as DNA, the CDR3 is TGTGCCAGCAGCTTGGCCGGGGGGGCAAACACTGAAGCTTTCTTT. V and J are TRBV5-4 and TRBJ1-1, with a weak D call TRBD1 (6 bases). Germline lookup yields CDR1 SGHNT and CDR2 YYREEE (reference sequence). The CDR3 extends over 15 amino acids. Trimming took off 0 bases at V and 2 bases at J, with 11 bases between the two ends.

The rearrangement uses TRBV27 and TRBJ1-2; 8 bases are shared with TRBD1. CDR1 is MNHEY, CDR2 SMNVEV, per germline (reference sequence). V trimming: 5 bases; J trimming: 8 bases; junction bases outside the gene matches: 10. This CDR3 is built from 14 residues. The chain's CDR3 is CASSANRGEGGYTF. CDR3 DNA: TGTGCCAGCAGTGCAAACAGGGGGGAGGGCGGCTACACCTTC.